This T cell receptor (beta chain) was documented in a study of blood T cell repertoires in COVID-19. Study overall: Sites across the United States, Italy and Spain contributed samples from acute and convalescent COVID-19. The cDNA or gDNA used as material had been derived from T cells, B-cell-depleted T cells, or PBMCs.

CDR1 and CDR2 (germline): SGHTA, FQGNSA. Trimming took 4 bases from V and 3 from J; bases not matched to a gene: 6. The length of the CDR3 is 15 residues. In the source study's methods: Nucleated cell counts were estimated from reference gene primer amplification. The protocol was immunoSEQ multiplex PCR, while the TCRdb copy is restricted to in-frame clones and leaves out a portion. V, J and clone size were drawn from that table, and D and trimming were deduced from the DNA. Among roughly 36,000 clones, 75% to 90% were seen once, and the ten largest hold more than 20%. Sequencing was done on a sample of peripheral blood. The chain couples TRBV7-2 to TRBJ2-5, with 9 positions matching TRBD1. The TCR originated in a man aged 50 to 60 with active or convalescent COVID-19. CDR3 amino acids: CASSSSGTGKETQYF. The CDR3 bases are TGTGCCAGCAGCTCCTCCGGGACAGGGAAAGAGACCCAGTACTTC.